These 9 T cell receptor beta chains share one sample of origin, sequenced in a study of CXCR3-negative and CXCR3-positive naive CD8 T cells. Study conclusions and caveats: The study found more hydrophobic TRB CDR3s in CXCR3-positive naive cells than in CXCR3-negative naive cells.

Their specific antigens are unknown. Via 5' RACE with UMI labels, TRB cDNA libraries were prepared. TCRdb re-called the 5' RACE reads; one entry per CDR3 protein, DNA not given. Here the sample table reports about 140,000 distinct CDR3 sequences. Material for sequencing was naive CXCR3+ CD8+ T cells from blood. The subset was: CD45RO-CCR7+CD27+CD95- naive CD8+ T cells expressing CXCR3 (TNR3+). These receptors originate from a human donor in good health. Some clones in this sample may be carry-over from other donors' samples.

The gene calls are TRBV7-9 and TRBJ1-1; TCRdb gives TRBD1 as the D gene, but with no DNA this cannot be confirmed. CDR3 length: 14 amino acids. The germline CDR1 and CDR2 sequences are SEHNR and FQNEAQ (reference sequence). The CDR3 here is CASSRTGSGTEAFF.

The chain employs TRBV7-8 and TRBJ2-7; TCRdb calls TRBD1, which cannot be checked without DNA. Germline CDR1 reads SGHVS; CDR2 reads FQNEAQ. The CDR3 is 14 amino acids. The CDR3 spells CASSPTGVGYEQYF.

This chain uses TRBV27 with TRBJ2-2. Looked up from germline, CDR1 is MNHEY and CDR2 is SMNVEV (reference sequence). This CDR3 region has 16 residues. CDR3 sequence: CASSLWTGTNTGELFF.

The chain links TRBV9 to TRBJ1-1; TCRdb indicates TRBD1, and absent DNA this call remains unverified. Germline lookup yields CDR1 SGDLS and CDR2 YYNGEE. The length of the CDR3 is 15 residues. CDR3 sequence: CASSAQTGLNTKAFF.

The chain has TRBV28 and TRBJ2-1. The CDR3 sequence is 15 residues long. In germline, CDR1 is MDHEN, CDR2 SYDVKM. CDR3 loop: CASSFLTVSYNEQFF.

CDR3 sequence: CATSREGIWAGASSTDTQYF. The chain joins TRBV15 to TRBJ2-3; TCRdb names TRBD1, which stays unverified in the absence of DNA. This CDR3 has 20 residues. Germline V gene sequence: CDR1 LNHNV, CDR2 YYDKDF (reference sequence).

The chain combines TRBV28 with TRBJ2-7; absent DNA, TCRdb's TRBD2 call cannot be checked. Germline CDR1 MDHEN, CDR2 SYDVKM. The CDR3 consists of 14 residues. CDR3 loop: CASGTRGTGYEQYF.

The chain links TRBV7-6 to TRBJ2-7; the D gene TCRdb calls, TRBD1, cannot be checked with no DNA. The CDR3 has 16 amino acids. Germline V gene lookup returns CDR1 SGHVS and CDR2 FNYEAQ. CDR3 sequence reads: CASSLIPKTGDHEQYF.

The chain employs TRBV4-2 and TRBJ2-7. CDR1 and CDR2 from the germline V gene are LGHNA and YNFKEQ. This CDR3 is built from 15 residues. The CDR3 sequence: CASSQGLGTAYEQYF.